These 11 T cell receptor beta chains originate from one sample sequenced in a study of T cell repertoires in cytomegalovirus infection. No antigens are known for them. TCRdb called the reads again in MiXCR, with one record for every CDR3 protein. The table includes hundreds of thousands of distinct CDR3 sequences, around a third detected once. Material: cultured PBMCs, obtained from culture after CMV antigen stimulation. These receptor sequences come from a human donor in good health (CMV status not recorded). Some clones in this sample may be carry-over from other donors' samples.

The V call is TRBV12-3 or TRBV12-4, the J call TRBJ2-3, with a tentative D call TRBD2 (7 bases). The CDR3 consists of 15 residues. The V gene lost 3 bases and the J gene lost 2 bases, with 12 bases spanning the gap. CDR3: CASSFQRDITDTQYF. The CDR3 DNA follows: TGTGCCAGCAGTTTCCAGCGGGACATCACAGATACGCAGTATTTT.

This clonotype was found many times. The gene calls are TRBV7-2 and TRBJ2-7, with D possibly TRBD1 on 6 matching bases. CDR1 is SGHTA, CDR2 FQGNSA, per germline. V was shortened by 5 bases and J by 6 bases, with 23 bases between the two germline ends. The CDR3 covers 16 residues. CDR3 sequence reads: CASSRTLAGGSAEQYF. CDR3 sequence (DNA): TGTGCCAGCAGCCGCACACTCGCTGGGGGCTCAGCCGAGCAGTACTTC.

V is TRBV5-1 and J is TRBJ2-2; TRBD2 is a possible D gene (6 bases). Germline CDR1 SGHRS, CDR2 YFSETQ. The CDR3 totals 17 residues. Between the trimmed V and J ends, which lost 5 bases and 2 bases, there was a span of 19 bases. The CDR3 here is CASRERGVAANTGELFF. In nucleotides, the CDR3 is TGCGCCAGCAGAGAGCGAGGTGTAGCGGCCAACACCGGGGAGCTGTTTTTT.

This clonotype has ten or more counts. The J gene is TRBJ1-6, the V gene TRBV12-3 or TRBV12-4, with 7 bases aligning to TRBD1. Trimming removed 6 bases from V and 9 bases from J; junction bases left unmatched: 2. The CDR3 length is 12 residues. The CDR3 sequence is CASSPGGSPLHF. The CDR3 DNA reads as TGTGCCAGCAGCCCAGGGGGTTCACCCCTCCACTTT.

The chain has TRBV9 and TRBJ1-6; no clear D gene. Deletions cut 4 bases from V and 6 bases from J, with 14 bases between. In germline, CDR1 is SGDLS, CDR2 YYNGEE. The CDR3 is 15 amino acids. CDR3 nucleotide sequence: TGTGCCAGCAGCCCACTAAGACGGGGTAATTCACCCCTCCACTTT. This codes for CASSPLRRGNSPLHF.

This clonotype was seen a few times. The chain couples TRBV12-3 or TRBV12-4 to TRBJ1-6, with D unresolved. V was clipped by 6 bases and J by 0 bases, with 9 bases between them. CDR3 length: 15 residues. The CDR3 DNA is TGTGCCAGCAGCTCACAGAGCTCCTATAATTCACCCCTCCACTTT. It codes for CASSSQSSYNSPLHF.

The V and J genes are TRBV12-3 or TRBV12-4 and TRBJ2-1; tentatively, D is TRBD1 (5 bases). V lost 4 bases, J lost 10 bases, and 17 bases lay in between. The CDR3 is 14 residues long. CDR3 in amino acids: CASSSSTQKGEQFF. In nucleotides, the CDR3 is TGTGCCAGCAGTTCCTCGACCCAAAAGGGGGAGCAGTTCTTC.

About this clonotype: The junction differs from germline at one of its ends, possibly a read error. This rearrangement joins TRBV28 to TRBJ2-2; a possible D gene is TRBD2 (6 bases). Germline V gene sequence: CDR1 MDHEN, CDR2 SYDVKM. This CDR3 contains 14 residues. The CDR3 reads CASRGRRATRELFF. CDR3 DNA sequence: TGTGCCAGCCGAGGCAGGAGGGCCACCCGGGAGCTGTTTTTT. The variable domain in full, completed from reference TRBV28 and TRBJ2-2, reads DVKVTQSSRYLVKRTGEKVFLECVQDMDHENMFWYRQDPGLGLRLIYFSYDVKMKEKGDIPEGYSVSREKKERFSLILESASTNQTSMYLCASRGRRATRELFFGEGSRLTVL.

In this sample, this clonotype turned up a few times. The rearrangement joins TRBV12-5 to TRBJ2-1, with 7 bases matching TRBD2. The CDR3 covers 14 residues. J lost 6 bases, V lost 3 bases, and 5 bases had no gene match. CDR1 LGHNT and CDR2 FRNRAP come from the germline V gene. CDR3 DNA: TGTGCTAGTGGTTTAGCGGGACTTCCCAATGAGCAGTTCTTC. Translation gives CASGLAGLPNEQFF.

This clonotype was counted a few times. This chain links TRBV5-1 with TRBJ2-1, with D maybe TRBD2 (5 bases). The CDR3 is made up of 14 amino acids. Deletions cut 4 bases from V and 7 bases from J, with 15 bases between. CDR1 is SGHRS, CDR2 YFSETQ, per germline. In nucleotides, the CDR3 is TGCGCCAGCAGCCAGGACGTTGGGAGTAATGAGCAGTTCTTC. Its translation: CASSQDVGSNEQFF.

This clonotype was found a few times. This sequence joins TRBV7-9 and TRBJ2-4, with a possible D match to TRBD2 (6 bases). V shed 1 base and J shed 0 bases, with 10 bases lying between them. The CDR3 contains 16 residues. The V gene's germline CDR1 is SEHNR and CDR2 FQNEAQ (reference sequence). The DNA of the CDR3 is TGTGCCAGCAGCTTAGGCCAGGGACTAGCCAAAAACATTCAGTACTTC. It translates to CASSLGQGLAKNIQYF. The full variable domain, its missing parts supplied by reference TRBV7-9 and TRBJ2-4, is DTGVSQNPRHKITKRGQNVTFRCDPISEHNRLYWYRQTLGQGPEFLTYFQNEAQLEKSRLLSDRFSAERPKGSFSTLEIQRTEQGDSAMYLCASSLGQGLAKNIQYFGAGTRLSVL.